The T cell receptor beta chain described here comes from a study of blood T cells in healthy people across ages. Of note for this clonotype: This could be a read error, since a much larger clone is one nucleotide away.

Using a J-beta primer mix together with a sample-barcoded 5' primer, a second PCR was run for roughly 7 to 12 cycles. TCRdb reanalysed the 5' RACE reads using MiXCR and keeps one entry per CDR3 protein. This table has roughly 1,700,000 distinct CDR3 sequences, 28% appearing once. This CDR3 has 13 residues. Germline CDR1 and CDR2: DFQATT and SNEGSKA (reference sequence). The rearrangement uses TRBV20-1 and TRBJ2-5, with D unresolved. Sequencing input: blood. This clonotype was obtained from a woman aged 25-40 years in good health. CDR3 protein: CSAKLPNQEIQYF. Here the CDR3 DNA reads TGCAGTGCTAAGCTCCCAAACCAAGAGATCCAGTACTTC.